This T cell receptor (beta chain) was profiled in a study of human T cells and chemical hapten exposure (dated by TCRdb to the early 2020s). Study-level background: Libraries were combined into a pool for sequencing, and differences in TCR yield between samples came mainly from small differences in library volumes within the pool. Both TCR alpha and TCR beta chains were sequenced from each blood RNA sample. In alopecia patients, the study followed how the peripheral blood TCR repertoire changed in vivo over primary and secondary sensitization to diphenylcyclopropenone (DPC), a hapten. General findings and caveats noted by the study authors: DPC sensitization did not change the number of TCRs with a frequency above 1 in 1000, and there was no evidence of changes in global repertoire structure. Repeated subsampling changed both the strength of the expansion versus patch-test correlation and the threshold at which that correlation became significant.

Note on this clonotype: Its antigen is currently not known. Possible read error: a much larger clone is one base away. A read error is likely, as this CDR3 ends without the conserved phenylalanine or tryptophan.

The time point label, as the study defines it: healthy volunteer bleed at 6 weeks. Total RNA was isolated from unfractionated whole blood collected in Tempus Blood RNA tubes. Four to six healthy volunteers were used as TCR sequencing controls and were bled at day 0, 2 weeks and 6 weeks. CDR1 and CDR2, per the germline V gene, are SQVTM and ANQGSEA. V is reduced by 4 bases and J by 4 bases, leaving a spacing of 13 bases between them. Ends included, the CDR3 has 13 residues. The sequence is cut down to CDR3 DNA, 39 bases in frame from base 1. Receptor amplification or capture employed RACE. Sequencing was carried out with a NextSeq 500. During library preparation, unique molecular identifiers were attached to individual cDNA molecules so that TCRs could be counted quantitatively and reproducibly. For the original study's pipeline: Samples had a median of 95,638 TCRs, with a range from about 23,224 to 750,000. The Decombinator software suite was used to annotate V, J and CDR3 in the TCR reads. To make PS versus PT1 abundance plots, every sample was subsampled to the same number of TCRs (28,000). Expanded TCRs were defined as absent before sensitization and observed at least eight times at the 2-week time point. TCRdb's own reprocessing of the public reads used fastp at Q25 and MiXCR and kept productive beta chains. Duplicate CDR3 protein sequences are folded into a single record with the most common DNA and genes. TCRdb's processing, not the study's, gives the V and J calls here. Recorded for this sample are 65,000 to 95,000 distinct CDR3 sequences; 8.5% to 10% of them occurred a single time. Around 1.7% of the sample is held by the ten biggest clonotypes.

The sequenced sample consisted of whole blood. This receptor chain uses TRBV29-1 and TRBJ1-1; a tentative D call is TRBD1 (6 bases match). The sequence was obtained from a female donor in good health. Some clones in this sample may be carry-over from other donors' samples. The DNA reads as follows: TGCAGCGTTGGACAGGACGACGGCACTGAAGCTTTCTCT. Translated, this gives CSVGQDDGTEAFS.